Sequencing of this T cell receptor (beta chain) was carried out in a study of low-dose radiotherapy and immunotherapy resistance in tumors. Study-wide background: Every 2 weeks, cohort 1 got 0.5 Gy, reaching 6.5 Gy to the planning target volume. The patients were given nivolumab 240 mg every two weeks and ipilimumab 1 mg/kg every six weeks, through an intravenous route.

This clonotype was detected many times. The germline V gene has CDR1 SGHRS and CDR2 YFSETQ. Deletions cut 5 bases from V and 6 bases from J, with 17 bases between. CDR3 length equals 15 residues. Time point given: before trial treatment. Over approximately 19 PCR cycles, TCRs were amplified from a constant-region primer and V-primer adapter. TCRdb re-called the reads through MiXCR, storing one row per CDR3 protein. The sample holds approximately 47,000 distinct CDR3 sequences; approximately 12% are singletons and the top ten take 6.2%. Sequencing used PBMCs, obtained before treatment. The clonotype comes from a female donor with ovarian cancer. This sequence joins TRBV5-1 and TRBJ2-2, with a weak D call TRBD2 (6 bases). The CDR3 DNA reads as TGCGCCAGCAGTTTAAGCGGGTTTGGGCCCGGGGAGCTGTTTTTT. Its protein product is CASSLSGFGPGELFF.